This TCR beta chain stems from a study of T cells in Graves' hyperthyroidism and ophthalmopathy. The investigators amplified TCR beta CDR3 regions from RNA transcripts. HTBI primers were the set used in a first-round RT-PCR of the TCR CDR3. TCRdb itself ran the multiplex PCR reads through MiXCR, one entry per CDR3 protein. The sample holds about 510,000 distinct CDR3 sequences, around 15% seen once. The CDR3 runs to 17 residues. CDR1 SEHNR and CDR2 FQNEAQ come from the germline V gene (reference sequence). The study left out patients who had uncontrolled infection, other autoimmune disease, pregnancy or lactation. Concerning this clonotype: Its antigen is undetermined. One end of the junction fails to match germline, which may point to a read error.

Study-wide results and limits: A median about 6 months before onset, the model predicted ophthalmopathy. Most thyroid clonotypes with frequency above 0.001 were detected in blood.

The sequence was obtained from a middle-aged woman with Graves' hyperthyroidism. V is TRBV7-9 and J is TRBJ2-2; TRBD1 matches 11 bases. Sequenced sample: blood. DNA of the CDR3: TGTACCAGCAGCTTAGGACAGGGGGCGGCGAACACCGGGGAGCTGTTTTTT. This gives the protein CTSSLGQGAANTGELFF.